This T cell receptor (beta chain) appears in the sequencing data of a study of neurological immune-mediated disorders. Turning to this clonotype: Antigen: not known.

The CDR3 has 12 residues. Germline V gene lookup returns CDR1 DFQATT and CDR2 SNEGSKA (reference sequence). V was cut by 5 bases and J by 8 bases, with 12 bases left in between. Study findings and constraints: When grouped phylogenetically, the repertoires of 18 of the 34 multiple sclerosis patients fell together in one related-CDR3 cluster, which is a possible signature.

Synthesis of cDNA used 5'RACE (with 10-nucleotide random UMIs). Using its own MiXCR run on the 5' RACE reads, TCRdb lists one record per CDR3 protein. The sample has around 68,000 distinct CDR3 sequences, around 4% seen once. What was sequenced was PBMCs. The chain couples TRBV20-1 to TRBJ1-4; the D gene is possibly TRBD1 (5 bases). This clonotype originated in a man aged 50-59 years with multiple sclerosis. CDR3 DNA sequence: TGCAGTGCTTTAGACAGTAACGAAAAACTGTTTTTT. The encoded protein is CSALDSNEKLFF.